This T cell receptor beta chain was captured by sequencing in a study of T-cell reconstitution after alpha-beta-depleted transplantation in children. Preparation of the TCRbeta library was carried out with unique molecular identifiers. Via MiXCR, TCRdb re-called the PCR reads, giving one row per CDR3 protein. The data show hundreds of thousands of distinct CDR3 sequences, 6% to 10% seen once. This clonotype was found many times. What it recognizes is unknown. The study's findings and limits: Once a year had passed after transplant, T-cell counts and diversity came mostly from newly produced T cells. Some patients owed their high day-60 TCRbeta diversity to surviving recipient T cells and thymic progenitors. Several hundred rapidly expanded clones from non-depleted graft cells reportedly supplied alpha-beta T cells about two months post-transplant.

In germline, CDR1 is SGHRS, CDR2 YFSETQ. V gave up 4 bases and J gave up 3 bases, with 17 bases separating them. This CDR3 comprises 16 residues. The starting material was peripheral blood, obtained 360 days after TCRalphabeta/CD19-depleted stem cell transplant. J is TRBJ2-1 and V is TRBV5-1, with D perhaps TRBD1 (5 bases). The source of this sequence is a female patient aged 2-10 years who had a stem cell transplant for Fanconi anemia, so the T cells may come from the graft donor. The CDR3 DNA reads TGCGCCAGCAGCCATCGGATCAGGGCCCTCTACAATGAGCAGTTCTTC. It is translated as CASSHRIRALYNEQFF.